This passage covers 9 T cell receptor beta chains from one sample sequenced in a study of blood T cell repertoires in COVID-19. Measured with immunoSEQ multiplex PCR; TCRdb has only the in-frame clones, and not every one. The top ten hold approximately 14% of the sample, which has about 140,000 clones, roughly 76% seen once. The material sequenced was peripheral blood. The receptors derive from an elderly man with acute or convalescent COVID-19.

This clone was counted between two and nine times. This chain uses TRBV20-1 with TRBJ1-1; 7 nucleotides match TRBD1. The V and J ends lost 3 bases and 11 bases, in that order; junction bases with no gene match: 9. Germline V gives CDR1 DFQATT, CDR2 SNEGSKA (reference sequence). The CDR3 runs 12 residues. The CDR3: CSASRGQQTAFF. CDR3 in DNA: TGCAGTGCTAGTAGGGGACAGCAGACGGCTTTCTTT.

The gene calls are TRBV7-2 and TRBJ1-5, with 7 positions matching TRBD1. CDR1 is SGHTA, CDR2 FQGNSA, per germline. The junction had 4 bases not matched to a gene; V was cut back by 5 bases and J by 0 bases. The CDR3 consists of 15 residues. CDR3 bases: TGTGCCAGCAGCCCTGACAGGGTTAGCAATCAGCCCCAGCATTTT. Its protein is CASSPDRVSNQPQHF.

A few counts support this clone. The genes are TRBV30 and TRBJ2-7; 9 nucleotides align to TRBD1. Germline CDR1 is GTSNPN and CDR2 is SVGIG (reference sequence). The CDR3 is 16 amino acids. V lost 1 base, J lost 3 bases, and 10 bases stayed unmatched. CDR3 in DNA: TGTGCCTGGAGTGACAGGGGGCGGCTGAGGGGCTACGAGCAGTACTTC. It specifies CAWSDRGRLRGYEQYF. The full variable domain, in which reference TRBV30 and TRBJ2-7 provide the parts outside the CDR3, is SQTIHQWPATLVQPVGSPLSLECTVEGTSNPNLYWYRQAAGRGLQLLFYSVGIGQISSEVPQNLSASRPQDRQFILSSKKLLLSDSGFYLCAWSDRGRLRGYEQYFGPGTRLTVT.

The V gene is TRBV4-2, the J gene TRBJ1-6; D is perhaps TRBD1 (5 bases). This CDR3 has 15 residues. V was clipped by 0 bases and J by 6 bases, with 9 bases between them. Looked up from germline, CDR1 is LGHNA and CDR2 is YNFKEQ. The CDR3 bases are TGTGCCAGCAGCCAAGACAGGGCCGGTAATTCACCCCTCCACTTT. It is translated as CASSQDRAGNSPLHF.

The chain joins TRBV30 to TRBJ2-7, with TRBD2 as a possible D gene (6 bases). The germline V gene encodes CDR1 GTSNPN and CDR2 SVGIG (reference sequence). The length of the CDR3 is 11 residues. Trimming took 5 bases from V and 4 from J, leaving 9 bases between them. The CDR3 is CAWDGGYEQYF. The CDR3 nucleotides read TGTGCCTGGGACGGGGGATACGAGCAGTACTTC. The variable domain in full, with the rest retrieved from reference TRBV30 and TRBJ2-7, is SQTIHQWPATLVQPVGSPLSLECTVEGTSNPNLYWYRQAAGRGLQLLFYSVGIGQISSEVPQNLSASRPQDRQFILSSKKLLLSDSGFYLCAWDGGYEQYFGPGTRLTVT.

V gene TRBV27 combines with J gene TRBJ2-5; TRBD1 is a possible D gene (5 bases). V was pared by 0 bases and J by 5 bases, with 10 bases between. The CDR3 has 14 amino acids. CDR1 MNHEY and CDR2 SMNVEV come from the germline V gene (reference sequence). The CDR3 DNA sequence: TGTGCCAGCAGTTTATCTACAGGTCGGGAGACCCAGTACTTC. This gives the protein CASSLSTGRETQYF.

This sequence joins TRBV5-4 and TRBJ2-3; D is undetermined. The germline V and J ends were trimmed by 0 bases and 4 bases, with 9 bases remaining between them. The CDR3 extends over 14 amino acids. Per the germline V gene, CDR1 is SGHNT and CDR2 is YYREEE (reference sequence). The CDR3 loop is CASSLESGADTQYF. In DNA, the CDR3 is TGTGCCAGCAGCTTGGAATCAGGCGCAGATACGCAGTATTTT.

V usage is TRBV3-1 (or the pseudogene TRBV3-2) and J usage is TRBJ2-7, with D possibly matching TRBD2 (6 bases). Germline-derived CDR1 and CDR2 are LGHDT and YNNKEL (reference sequence). The V and J ends lost 5 bases and 4 bases respectively, with 21 bases between them. This CDR3 is 16 amino acids long. CDR3 in amino acids: CASSRRESGRSYEQYF. Written as DNA, the CDR3 is TGTGCCAGCAGCAGAAGGGAAAGCGGGCGATCGTACGAGCAGTACTTC.

This clone showed up just once. V is TRBV27 and J is TRBJ1-4; D is undetermined. CDR3 length: 14 residues. Germline V lookup: CDR1 MNHEY, CDR2 SMNVEV (reference sequence). Deletions cut 0 bases from V and 7 bases from J, with 9 bases between. CDR3 residues: CASSLSGAVEKLFF. The CDR3 DNA reads TGTGCCAGCAGTTTATCGGGTGCGGTTGAAAAACTGTTTTTT.